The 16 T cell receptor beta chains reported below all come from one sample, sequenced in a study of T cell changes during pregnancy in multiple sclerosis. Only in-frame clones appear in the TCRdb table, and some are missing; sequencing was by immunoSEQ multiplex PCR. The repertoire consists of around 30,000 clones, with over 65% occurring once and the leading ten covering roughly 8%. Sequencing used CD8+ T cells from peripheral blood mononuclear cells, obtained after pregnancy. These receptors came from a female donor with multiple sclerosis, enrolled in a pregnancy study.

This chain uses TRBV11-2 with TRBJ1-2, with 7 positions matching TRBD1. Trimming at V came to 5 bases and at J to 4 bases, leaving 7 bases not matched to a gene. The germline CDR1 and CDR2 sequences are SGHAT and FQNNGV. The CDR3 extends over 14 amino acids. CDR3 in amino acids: CASSPAGGTYGYTF. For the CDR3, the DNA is TGTGCCAGCAGCCCGGCAGGGGGTACCTATGGCTACACCTTC.

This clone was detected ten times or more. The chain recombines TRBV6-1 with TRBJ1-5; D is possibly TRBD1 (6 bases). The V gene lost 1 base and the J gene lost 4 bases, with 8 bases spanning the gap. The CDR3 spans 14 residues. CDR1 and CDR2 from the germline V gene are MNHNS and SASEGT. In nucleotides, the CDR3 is TGTGCCAGCAGTGAAGGGACAGAAAATCAGCCCCAGCATTTT. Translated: CASSEGTENQPQHF.

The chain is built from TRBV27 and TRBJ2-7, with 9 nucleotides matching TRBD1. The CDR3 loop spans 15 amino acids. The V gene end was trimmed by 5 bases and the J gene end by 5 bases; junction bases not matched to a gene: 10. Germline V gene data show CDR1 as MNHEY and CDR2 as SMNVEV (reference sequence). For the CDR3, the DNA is TGTGCCAGCAGTCTCCTACAGGGGGCTCGCAACGAGCAGTACTTC. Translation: CASSLLQGARNEQYF.

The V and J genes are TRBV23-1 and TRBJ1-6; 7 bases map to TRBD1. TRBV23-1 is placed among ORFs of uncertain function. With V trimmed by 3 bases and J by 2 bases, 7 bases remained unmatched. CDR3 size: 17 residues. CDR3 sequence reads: CASSHARGLTYNSPLHF. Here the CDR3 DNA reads TGCGCCAGCAGTCATGCAAGGGGGCTCACCTATAATTCACCCCTCCACTTT.

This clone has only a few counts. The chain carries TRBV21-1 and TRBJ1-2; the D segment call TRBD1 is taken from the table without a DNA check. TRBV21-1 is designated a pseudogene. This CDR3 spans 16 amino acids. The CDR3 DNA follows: TGTGCCAGCAGCAAAGAGGATGCGACAGCCCTGCGGGGCTACACCTTC. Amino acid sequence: CASSKEDATALRGYTF.

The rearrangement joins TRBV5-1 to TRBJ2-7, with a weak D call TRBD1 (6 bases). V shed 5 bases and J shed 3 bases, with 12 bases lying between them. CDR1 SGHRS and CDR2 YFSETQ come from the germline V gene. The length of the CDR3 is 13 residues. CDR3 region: CASRGDIDYEQYF. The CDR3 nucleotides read TGCGCCAGCAGAGGGGACATAGACTACGAGCAGTACTTC.

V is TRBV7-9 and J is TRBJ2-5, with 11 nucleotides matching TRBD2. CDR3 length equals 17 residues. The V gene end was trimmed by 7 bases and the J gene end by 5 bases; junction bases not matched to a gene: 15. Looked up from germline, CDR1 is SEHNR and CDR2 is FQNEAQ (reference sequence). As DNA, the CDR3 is TGTGCCAGCACCACTCATGGGATAGCGGGGGGGCCGGAGACCCAGTACTTC. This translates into CASTTHGIAGGPETQYF.

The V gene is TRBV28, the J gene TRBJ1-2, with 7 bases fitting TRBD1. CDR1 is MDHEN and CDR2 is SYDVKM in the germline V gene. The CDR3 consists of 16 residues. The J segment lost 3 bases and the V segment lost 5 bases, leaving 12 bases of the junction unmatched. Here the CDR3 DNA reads TGTGCCAGCAGTGAGCTAACAGGGGCGGATGACTATGGCTACACCTTC. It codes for CASSELTGADDYGYTF.

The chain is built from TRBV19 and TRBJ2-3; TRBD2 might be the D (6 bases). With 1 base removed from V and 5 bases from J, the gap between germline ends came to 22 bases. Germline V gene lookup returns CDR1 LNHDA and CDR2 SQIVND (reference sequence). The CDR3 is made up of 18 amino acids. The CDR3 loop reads CASSIGGDLYLSGDTQYF. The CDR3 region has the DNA TGTGCCAGTAGTATAGGGGGGGACTTATACCTGTCCGGAGATACGCAGTATTTT.

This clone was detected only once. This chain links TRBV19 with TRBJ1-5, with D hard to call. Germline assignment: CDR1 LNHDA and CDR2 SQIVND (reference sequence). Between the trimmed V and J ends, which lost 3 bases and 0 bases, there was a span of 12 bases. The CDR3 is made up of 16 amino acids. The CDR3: CASSIEERYSNQPQHF. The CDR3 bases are TGTGCCAGTAGTATCGAGGAAAGGTATAGCAATCAGCCCCAGCATTTT.

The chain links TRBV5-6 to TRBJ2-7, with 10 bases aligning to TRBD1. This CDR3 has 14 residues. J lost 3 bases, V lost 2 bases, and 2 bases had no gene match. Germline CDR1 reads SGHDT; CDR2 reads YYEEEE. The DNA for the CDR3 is TGTGCCAGCAGCTTCGGGACAGGGGACTACGAGCAGTACTTC. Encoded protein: CASSFGTGDYEQYF. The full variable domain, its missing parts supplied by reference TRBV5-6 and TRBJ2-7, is DAGVTQSPTHLIKTRGQQVTLRCSPKSGHDTVSWYQQALGQGPQFIFQYYEEEERQRGNFPDRFSGHQFPNYSSELNVNALLLGDSALYLCASSFGTGDYEQYFGPGTRLTVT.

The CDR3 protein is CASSGPLKGHRYNEQFF. CDR3 bases: TGTGCCAGCAGTGGACCGCTAAAGGGACACCGCTACAATGAGCAGTTCTTC. This chain connects TRBV6-1 to TRBJ2-1; D might be TRBD1 (6 bases). The CDR3 runs to 17 residues. The germline gives CDR1 MNHNS, CDR2 SASEGT. V was trimmed by 4 bases and J by 3 bases, leaving 19 bases between them.

CDR3 protein: CASSVDSGTEAFF. CDR3 bases: TGTGCCAGCAGCGTCGACTCGGGCACTGAAGCTTTCTTT. The chain combines TRBV9 with TRBJ1-1, with D unresolved. Germline-derived CDR1 and CDR2 are SGDLS and YYNGEE. The ends were cut back, 2 bases at V and 4 bases at J, with 9 bases in the middle. This CDR3 has 13 residues.

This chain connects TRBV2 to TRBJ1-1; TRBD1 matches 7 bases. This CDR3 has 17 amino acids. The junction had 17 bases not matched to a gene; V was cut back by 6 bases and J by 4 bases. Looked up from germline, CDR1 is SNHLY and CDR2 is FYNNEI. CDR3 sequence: CASSLDRQGGGGTEAFF. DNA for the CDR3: TGTGCCAGCAGCCTCGATAGACAGGGTGGCGGCGGCACTGAAGCTTTCTTT.

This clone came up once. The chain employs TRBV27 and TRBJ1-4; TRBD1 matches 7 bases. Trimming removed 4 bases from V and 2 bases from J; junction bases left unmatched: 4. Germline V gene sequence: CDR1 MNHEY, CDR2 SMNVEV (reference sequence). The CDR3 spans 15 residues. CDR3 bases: TGTGCCAGCAGTTCCAACAGGGGTACTAATGAAAAACTGTTTTTT. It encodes CASSSNRGTNEKLFF.

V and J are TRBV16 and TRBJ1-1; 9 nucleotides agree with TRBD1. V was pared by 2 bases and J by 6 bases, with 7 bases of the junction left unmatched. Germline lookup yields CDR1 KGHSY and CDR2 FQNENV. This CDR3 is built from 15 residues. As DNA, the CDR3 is TGTGCCAGCAGCCAACCGACAGGGGGTTTCCCTGAAGCTTTCTTT. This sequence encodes CASSQPTGGFPEAFF.